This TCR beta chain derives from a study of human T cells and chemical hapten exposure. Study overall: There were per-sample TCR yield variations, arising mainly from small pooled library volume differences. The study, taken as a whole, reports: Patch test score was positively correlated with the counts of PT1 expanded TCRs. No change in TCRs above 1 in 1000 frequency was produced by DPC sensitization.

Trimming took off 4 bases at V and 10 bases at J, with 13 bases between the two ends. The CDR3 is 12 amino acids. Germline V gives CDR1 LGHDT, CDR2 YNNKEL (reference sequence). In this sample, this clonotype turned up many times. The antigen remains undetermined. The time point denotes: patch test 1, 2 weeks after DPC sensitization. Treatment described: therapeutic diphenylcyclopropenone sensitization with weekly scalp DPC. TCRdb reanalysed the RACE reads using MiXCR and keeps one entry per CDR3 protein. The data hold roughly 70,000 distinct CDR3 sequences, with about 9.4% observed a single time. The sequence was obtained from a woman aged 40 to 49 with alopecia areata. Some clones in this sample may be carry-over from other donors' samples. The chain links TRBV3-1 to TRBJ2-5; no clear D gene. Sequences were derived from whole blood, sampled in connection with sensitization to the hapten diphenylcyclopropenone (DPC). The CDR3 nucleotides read TGTGCCAGCAGCCCGTCCGCTGGGCGCCAGTACTTC. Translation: CASSPSAGRQYF.